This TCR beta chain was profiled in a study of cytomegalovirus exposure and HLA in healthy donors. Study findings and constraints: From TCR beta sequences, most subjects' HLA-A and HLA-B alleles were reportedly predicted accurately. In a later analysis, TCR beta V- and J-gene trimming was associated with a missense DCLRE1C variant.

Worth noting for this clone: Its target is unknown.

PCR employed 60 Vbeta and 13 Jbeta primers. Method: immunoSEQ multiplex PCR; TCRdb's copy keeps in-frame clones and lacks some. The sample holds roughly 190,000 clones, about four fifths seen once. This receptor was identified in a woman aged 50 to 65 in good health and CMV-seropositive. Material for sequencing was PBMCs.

CDR3 bases: TGTGCCATCAGTTCTACTGATACGCAGTATTTT. It encodes CAISSTDTQYF. The chain joins TRBV10-3 to TRBJ2-3; D is ambiguous. The CDR3 contains 11 residues. CDR1 and CDR2 from the germline V gene are ENHRY and SYGVKD. The V end was cut by 5 bases, the J end by 6 bases, with 6 bases between.